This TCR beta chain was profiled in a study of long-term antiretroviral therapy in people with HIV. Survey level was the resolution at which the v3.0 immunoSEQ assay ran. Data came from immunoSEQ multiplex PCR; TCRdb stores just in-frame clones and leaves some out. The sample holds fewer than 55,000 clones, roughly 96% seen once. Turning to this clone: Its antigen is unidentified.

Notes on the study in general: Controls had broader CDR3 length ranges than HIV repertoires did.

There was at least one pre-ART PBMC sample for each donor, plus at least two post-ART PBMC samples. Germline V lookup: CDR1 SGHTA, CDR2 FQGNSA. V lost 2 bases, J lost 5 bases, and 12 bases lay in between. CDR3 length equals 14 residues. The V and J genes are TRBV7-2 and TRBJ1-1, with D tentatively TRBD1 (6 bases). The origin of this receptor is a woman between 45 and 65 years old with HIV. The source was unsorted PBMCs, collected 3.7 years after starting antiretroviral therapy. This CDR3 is CASSLRGGVTEAFF. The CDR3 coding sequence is TGTGCCAGCAGCTTAAGGGGGGGCGTGACTGAAGCTTTCTTT.